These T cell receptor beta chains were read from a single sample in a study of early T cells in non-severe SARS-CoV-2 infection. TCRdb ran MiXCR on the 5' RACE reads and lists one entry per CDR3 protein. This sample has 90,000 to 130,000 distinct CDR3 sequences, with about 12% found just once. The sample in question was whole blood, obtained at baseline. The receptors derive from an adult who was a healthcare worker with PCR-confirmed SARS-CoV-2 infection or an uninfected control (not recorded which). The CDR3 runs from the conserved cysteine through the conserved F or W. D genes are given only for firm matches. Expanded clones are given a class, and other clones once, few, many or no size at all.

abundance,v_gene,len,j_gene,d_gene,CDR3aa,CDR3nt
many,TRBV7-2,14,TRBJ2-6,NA,CASSLPQGVYVLTF,TGTGCCAGCAGCTTACCTCAGGGAGTCTACGTCCTGACTTTC
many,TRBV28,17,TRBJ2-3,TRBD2,CASSLSLTSGSTDTQYF,TGTGCCAGCAGTTTAAGTCTCACTAGCGGGAGTACAGATACGCAGTATTTT
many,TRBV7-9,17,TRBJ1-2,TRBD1,CASSLITIGTGGYGYTF,TGTGCCAGCAGCTTAATCACGATTGGGACAGGAGGCTATGGCTACACCTTC
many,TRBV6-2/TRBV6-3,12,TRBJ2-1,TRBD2,CASSRREGEQFF,TGTGCCAGCAGCCGCAGGGAGGGTGAGCAGTTCTTC
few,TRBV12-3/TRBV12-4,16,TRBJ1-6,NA,CASSLIVSSYNSPLHF,TGTGCCAGCAGTTTAATCGTTAGCTCCTATAATTCACCCCTCCACTTT
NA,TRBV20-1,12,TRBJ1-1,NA,CSARDKNTEAFF,TGCAGTGCGCGGGACAAAAACACTGAAGCTTTCTTT
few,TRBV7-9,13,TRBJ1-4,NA,CASSVRDNEKLFF,TGTGCCAGCAGCGTCCGGGATAATGAAAAACTGTTTTTT
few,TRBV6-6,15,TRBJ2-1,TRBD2,CASREPGLADNEQFF,TGTGCCAGCAGGGAGCCGGGACTAGCGGACAATGAGCAGTTCTTC
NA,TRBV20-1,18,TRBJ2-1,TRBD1,CSAPGTGGLASSYNEQFF,TGCAGTGCTCCTGGGACAGGGGGACTGGCGAGCTCCTACAATGAGCAGTTCTTC
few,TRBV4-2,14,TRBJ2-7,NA,CASSREAESYEQYF,TGTGCCAGCAGCCGGGAGGCAGAGTCCTACGAGCAGTACTTC
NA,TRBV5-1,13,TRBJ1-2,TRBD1,CASRLGQGNGYTF,TGCGCCAGCAGATTGGGACAGGGCAATGGCTACACCTTC
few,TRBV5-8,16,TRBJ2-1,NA,CASSPGVVISYNEQFF,TGTGCCAGCAGCCCTGGGGTGGTTATATCCTACAATGAGCAGTTCTTC
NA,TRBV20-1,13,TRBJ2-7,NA,CSARDRGTSEQYF,TGCAGTGCTAGAGATCGAGGGACGTCCGAGCAGTACTTC
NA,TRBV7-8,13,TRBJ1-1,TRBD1,CASRPTGVTEAFF,TGTGCCAGCAGGCCAACAGGGGTCACTGAAGCTTTCTTT
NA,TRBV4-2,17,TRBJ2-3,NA,CASSQFASKERTDTQYF,TGTGCCAGCAGCCAATTCGCTTCGAAGGAGCGCACAGATACGCAGTATTTT
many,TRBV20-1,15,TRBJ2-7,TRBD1,CSARDPGQGAYEQYF,TGCAGTGCTAGAGATCCGGGACAGGGGGCCTACGAGCAGTACTTC
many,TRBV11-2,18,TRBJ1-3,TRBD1,CASSTYRDRGYGGNTIYF,TGTGCCAGCAGCACCTACCGGGACAGGGGGTATGGTGGAAACACCATATATTTT
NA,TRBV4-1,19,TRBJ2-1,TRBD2,CASSYKMRLTGGPGNEQFF,TGCGCCAGCAGCTATAAGATGCGGTTGACGGGAGGGCCGGGCAATGAGCAGTTCTTC
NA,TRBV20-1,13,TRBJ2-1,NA,CSARVRHYNEQFF,TGCAGTGCTAGAGTTCGCCACTACAATGAGCAGTTCTTC
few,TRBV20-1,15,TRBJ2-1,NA,CSARDIRLSLGEQFF,TGCAGTGCTAGAGATATAAGGCTTTCCCTGGGTGAGCAGTTCTTC
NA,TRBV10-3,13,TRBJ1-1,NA,CAIKGTENTEAFF,TGTGCCATCAAGGGGACGGAGAACACTGAAGCTTTCTTT
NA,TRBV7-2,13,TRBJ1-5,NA,CASSYDRIQPQHF,TGTGCCAGCAGCTACGACAGAATTCAGCCCCAGCATTTT
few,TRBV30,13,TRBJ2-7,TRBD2,CAWSIGTRAEQYF,TGTGCCTGGAGTATAGGGACTAGAGCCGAGCAGTACTTC
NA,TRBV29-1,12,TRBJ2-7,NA,CSVGKGSYEQYF,TGCAGCGTTGGGAAGGGCTCCTACGAGCAGTACTTC
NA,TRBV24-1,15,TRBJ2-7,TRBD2,CATSDGASGTYEQYF,TGTGCCACCAGTGATGGGGCTAGCGGGACCTACGAGCAGTACTTC
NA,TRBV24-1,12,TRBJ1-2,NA,CATSEGAEGYTF,TGTGCCACCAGTGAGGGGGCGGAAGGCTACACCTTC
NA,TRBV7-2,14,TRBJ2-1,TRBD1,CASSSQGGVNEQFF,TGTGCCAGCAGCTCACAGGGGGGAGTCAATGAGCAGTTCTTC
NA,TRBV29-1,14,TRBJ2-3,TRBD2,CSVEVGLVLDTQYF,TGCAGCGTTGAAGTCGGACTAGTCTTAGATACGCAGTATTTT
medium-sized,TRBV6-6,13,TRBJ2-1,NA,CASSSQGRHEQFF,TGTGCCAGCAGTTCACAGGGACGTCATGAGCAGTTCTTC
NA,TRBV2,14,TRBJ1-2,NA,CASRTGLGNYGYTF,TGTGCCAGCAGAACAGGGTTGGGAAACTATGGCTACACCTTC
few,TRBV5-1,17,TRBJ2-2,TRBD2,CASSSQITSGTVGELFF,TGCGCCAGCAGCTCCCAAATAACTAGCGGGACCGTCGGGGAGCTGTTTTTT
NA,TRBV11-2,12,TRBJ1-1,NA,CASSLLRGEAFF,TGTGCCAGCAGCTTACTACGGGGGGAAGCTTTCTTT
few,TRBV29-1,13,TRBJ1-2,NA,CSVVTEANYGYTF,TGCAGCGTTGTAACGGAAGCTAACTATGGCTACACCTTC
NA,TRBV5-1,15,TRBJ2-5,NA,CASSLNPGRVETQYF,TGCGCCAGCAGCTTGAACCCGGGAAGGGTAGAGACCCAGTACTTC
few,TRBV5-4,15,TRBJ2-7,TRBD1,CASSTRGRGPYEQYF,TGTGCCAGCAGCACTCGAGGCAGGGGGCCCTACGAGCAGTACTTC
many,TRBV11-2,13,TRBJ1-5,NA,CASSLGRDQPQHF,TGTGCCAGCAGCTTAGGTCGGGATCAGCCCCAGCATTTT
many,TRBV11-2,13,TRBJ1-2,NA,CASSLGGRGGYTF,TGTGCCAGCAGCTTAGGAGGCAGAGGTGGCTACACCTTC
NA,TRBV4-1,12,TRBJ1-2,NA,CASSQANYGYTF,TGCGCCAGCAGCCAAGCCAACTATGGCTACACCTTC
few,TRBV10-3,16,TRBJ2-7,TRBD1,CAISDVGTVIKYEQYF,TGTGCCATCAGTGATGTTGGGACAGTAATCAAGTACGAGCAGTACTTC
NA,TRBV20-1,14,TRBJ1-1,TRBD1,CSASIQTGATEAFF,TGCAGTGCTAGTATACAGACAGGGGCCACTGAAGCTTTCTTT
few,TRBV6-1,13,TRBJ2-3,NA,CASELGETDTQYF,TGTGCCAGCGAACTTGGTGAGACAGATACGCAGTATTTT
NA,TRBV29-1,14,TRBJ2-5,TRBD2,CSVVWLAGRETQHF,TGCAGCGTTGTATGGCTAGCGGGGCGAGAGACCCAGCACTTC
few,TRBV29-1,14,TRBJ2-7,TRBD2,CSVEGSGGGYEQYF,TGCAGCGTTGAGGGTAGCGGGGGAGGCTACGAGCAGTACTTC
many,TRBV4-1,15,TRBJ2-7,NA,CASSQALERVYEQYF,TGCGCCAGCAGCCAAGCTTTAGAGCGGGTCTACGAGCAGTACTTC
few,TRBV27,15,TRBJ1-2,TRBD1,CASSSLTGVSNGYTF,TGTGCCAGCAGTTCCCTTACAGGGGTTAGCAATGGCTACACCTTC
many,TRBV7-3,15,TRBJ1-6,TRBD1,CASSSTGQGNSPLHF,TGTGCCAGCAGCTCCACCGGACAGGGTAATTCACCCCTCCACTTT